Each of the 7 T cell receptor beta chains below was sequenced from the same sample in a study of blood T cell repertoires in COVID-19. This table comes from immunoSEQ multiplex PCR, and its TCRdb copy is limited to in-frame clones, with some not included. The sample has approximately 110,000 clones, 92% seen once. The sequencing input was peripheral blood. The receptors originated from a man aged 50-60 years with COVID-19, enrolled during active disease.

Only one count was recorded for this clone. V is TRBV2 and J is TRBJ1-5; D is ambiguous. V lost 8 bases and J lost 6, with 17 bases in between. Per the germline V gene, CDR1 is SNHLY and CDR2 is FYNNEI. The CDR3 runs to 14 residues. The CDR3 coding sequence is TGTGCCAGCCGGAGGTCTCCATCGGGTCAGCCCCAGCATTTT. Translation gives CASRRSPSGQPQHF.

V and J are TRBV28 and TRBJ2-7, with 10 bases fitting TRBD1. The CDR3 totals 15 residues. Trimming cost V 7 bases and J 5 bases; bases outside gene matches: 11. Germline CDR1 and CDR2: MDHEN and SYDVKM. CDR3 amino acids: CASILSRDRGHEQYF. In nucleotides, the CDR3 is TGTGCCAGCATCCTATCCCGGGACAGGGGCCACGAGCAGTACTTC.

This chain uses TRBV28 with TRBJ2-5; the match to TRBD2 covers 11 bases. Germline CDR1 and CDR2: MDHEN and SYDVKM. V trimming: 5 bases; J trimming: 3 bases; junction bases outside the gene matches: 14. The CDR3 length is 18 residues. DNA of the CDR3: TGTGCCAGCAGTGGGGTTTTAAATAGCGGGAGGGAGAAAGAGACCCAGTACTTC. Translating it yields CASSGVLNSGREKETQYF. Using reference TRBV28 and TRBJ2-5 for the parts outside the CDR3, the full variable domain is DVKVTQSSRYLVKRTGEKVFLECVQDMDHENMFWYRQDPGLGLRLIYFSYDVKMKEKGDIPEGYSVSREKKERFSLILESASTNQTSMYLCASSGVLNSGREKETQYFGPGTRLLVL.

The chain employs TRBV29-1 and TRBJ2-2; no clear D gene. V was cut by 4 bases and J by 1 base, with 10 bases left in between. This CDR3 has 14 amino acids. Germline V lookup: CDR1 SQVTM, CDR2 ANQGSEA. CDR3 protein: CSVVEQVNTGELFF. CDR3 coding DNA: TGCAGCGTTGTAGAGCAGGTGAACACCGGGGAGCTGTTTTTT.

The gene calls are TRBV18 and TRBJ2-3, with D perhaps TRBD2 (6 bases). The V end lost 4 bases, the J end lost 4 bases, and 15 bases lay between the germline ends. From germline, CDR1 is KGHSH and CDR2 LQKENI. This CDR3 is 15 amino acids long. The CDR3 DNA reads as TGTGCCAGCTCACTTCGACTAGTAGAGGCAGATACGCAGTATTTT. Its protein is CASSLRLVEADTQYF.

This sequence joins TRBV7-9 and TRBJ2-5, with no clear D. V lost 5 bases and J lost 2, with 12 bases in between. Germline V gene lookup returns CDR1 SEHNR and CDR2 FQNEAQ (reference sequence). This CDR3 has 14 amino acids. CDR3 DNA: TGTGCCAGCAGCACCCGACTGGCTCAAGAGACCCAGTACTTC. Its translation is CASSTRLAQETQYF.

DNA for the CDR3: TGTGCCTTGGCCCCCGACAGCGACTATGGCTACACCTTC. It encodes CALAPDSDYGYTF. This chain connects TRBV30 to TRBJ1-2; a weak D match, TRBD1 (5 bases). Germline V CDR1 and CDR2: GTSNPN, SVGIG (reference sequence). This CDR3 region has 13 residues. With 7 bases removed from V and 3 bases from J, the gap between germline ends came to 15 bases.